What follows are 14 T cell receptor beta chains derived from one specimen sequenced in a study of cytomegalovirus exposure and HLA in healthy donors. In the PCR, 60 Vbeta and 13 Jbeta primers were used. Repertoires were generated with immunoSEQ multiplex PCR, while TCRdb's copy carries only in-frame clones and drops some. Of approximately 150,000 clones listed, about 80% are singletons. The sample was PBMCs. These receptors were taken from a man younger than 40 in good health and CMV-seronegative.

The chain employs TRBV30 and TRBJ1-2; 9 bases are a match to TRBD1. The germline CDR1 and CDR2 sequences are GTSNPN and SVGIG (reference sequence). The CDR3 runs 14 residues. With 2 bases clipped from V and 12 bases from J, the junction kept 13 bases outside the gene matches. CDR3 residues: CAWSLLGQGLQNTF. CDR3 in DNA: TGTGCCTGGAGTCTATTAGGACAGGGGCTACAGAACACCTTC.

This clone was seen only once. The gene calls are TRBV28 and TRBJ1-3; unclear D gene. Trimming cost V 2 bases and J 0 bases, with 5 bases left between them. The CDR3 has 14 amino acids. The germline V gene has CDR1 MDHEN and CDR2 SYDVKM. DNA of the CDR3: TGTGCCAGCAGTTTACCTCGCTCTGGAAACACCATATATTTT. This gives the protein CASSLPRSGNTIYF. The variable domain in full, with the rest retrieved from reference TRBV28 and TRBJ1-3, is DVKVTQSSRYLVKRTGEKVFLECVQDMDHENMFWYRQDPGLGLRLIYFSYDVKMKEKGDIPEGYSVSREKKERFSLILESASTNQTSMYLCASSLPRSGNTIYFGEGSWLTVV.

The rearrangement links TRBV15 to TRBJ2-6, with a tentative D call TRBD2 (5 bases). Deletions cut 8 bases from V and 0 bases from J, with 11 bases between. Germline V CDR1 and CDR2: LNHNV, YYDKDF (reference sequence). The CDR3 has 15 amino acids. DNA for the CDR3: TGTGCCACCGGACTGGAAGGCTCTGGGGCCAACGTCCTGACTTTC. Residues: CATGLEGSGANVLTF. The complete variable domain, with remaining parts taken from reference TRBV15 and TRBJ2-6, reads DAMVIQNPRYQVTQFGKPVTLSCSQTLNHNVMYWYQQKSSQAPKLLFHYYDKDFNNEADTPDNFQSRRPNTSFCFLDIRSPGLGDTAMYLCATGLEGSGANVLTFGAGSRLTVL.

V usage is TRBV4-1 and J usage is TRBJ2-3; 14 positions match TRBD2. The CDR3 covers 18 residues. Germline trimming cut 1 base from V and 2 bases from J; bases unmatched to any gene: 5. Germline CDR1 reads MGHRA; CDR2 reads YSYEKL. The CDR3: CASSQGMTSGGATDTQYF. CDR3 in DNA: TGCGCCAGCAGCCAAGGAATGACTAGCGGGGGGGCCACAGATACGCAGTATTTT.

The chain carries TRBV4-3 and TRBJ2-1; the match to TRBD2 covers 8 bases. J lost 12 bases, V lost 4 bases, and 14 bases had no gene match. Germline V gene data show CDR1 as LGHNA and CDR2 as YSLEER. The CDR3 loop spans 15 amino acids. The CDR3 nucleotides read TGCGCCAGCAGCCGAGGGACTAGTTGGGATTTCGGGCAGTTCTTC. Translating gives CASSRGTSWDFGQFF.

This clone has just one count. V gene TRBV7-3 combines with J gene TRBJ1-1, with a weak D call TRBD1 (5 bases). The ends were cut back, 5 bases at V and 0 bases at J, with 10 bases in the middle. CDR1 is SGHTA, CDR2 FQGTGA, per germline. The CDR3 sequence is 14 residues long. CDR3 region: CASSQGGVNTEAFF. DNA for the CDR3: TGTGCCAGCAGCCAAGGAGGGGTGAACACTGAAGCTTTCTTT.

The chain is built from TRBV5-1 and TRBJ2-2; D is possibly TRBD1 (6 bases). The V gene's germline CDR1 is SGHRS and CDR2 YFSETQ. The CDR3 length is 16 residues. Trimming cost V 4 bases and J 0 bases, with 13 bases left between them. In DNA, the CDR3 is TGCGCCAGCAGCCCTTGGGGGCAGACGAACACCGGGGAGCTGTTTTTT. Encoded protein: CASSPWGQTNTGELFF.

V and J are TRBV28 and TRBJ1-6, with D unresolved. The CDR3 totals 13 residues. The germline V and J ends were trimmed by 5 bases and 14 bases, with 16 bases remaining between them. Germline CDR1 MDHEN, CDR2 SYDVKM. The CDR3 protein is CASSPHESVSLHF. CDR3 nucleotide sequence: TGTGCCAGCAGTCCCCATGAGTCGGTTTCCCTCCACTTT.

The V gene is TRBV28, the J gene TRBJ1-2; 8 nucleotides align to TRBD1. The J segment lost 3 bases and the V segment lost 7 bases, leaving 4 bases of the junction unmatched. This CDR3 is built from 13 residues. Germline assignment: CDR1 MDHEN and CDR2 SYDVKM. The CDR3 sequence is CASNLGQDYGYTF. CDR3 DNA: TGTGCCAGCAACCTGGGACAGGACTATGGCTACACCTTC.

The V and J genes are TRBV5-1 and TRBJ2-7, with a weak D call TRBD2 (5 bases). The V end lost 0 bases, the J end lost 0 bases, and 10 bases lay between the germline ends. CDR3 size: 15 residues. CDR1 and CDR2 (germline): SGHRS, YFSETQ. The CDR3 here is CASSLDRGASYEQYF. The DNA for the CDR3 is TGCGCCAGCAGCTTGGATCGGGGAGCCTCCTACGAGCAGTACTTC. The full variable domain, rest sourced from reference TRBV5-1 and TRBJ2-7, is KAGVTQTPRYLIKTRGQQVTLSCSPISGHRSVSWYQQTPGQGLQFLFEYFSETQRNKGNFPGRFSGRQFSNSRSEMNVSTLELGDSALYLCASSLDRGASYEQYFGPGTRLTVT.

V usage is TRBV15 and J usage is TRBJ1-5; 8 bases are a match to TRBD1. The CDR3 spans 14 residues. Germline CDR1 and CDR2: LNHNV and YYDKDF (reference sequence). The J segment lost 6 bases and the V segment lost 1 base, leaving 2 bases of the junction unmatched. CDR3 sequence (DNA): TGTGCCACCAGCAGAGGACAGGGGACTCAGCCCCAGCATTTT. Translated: CATSRGQGTQPQHF.

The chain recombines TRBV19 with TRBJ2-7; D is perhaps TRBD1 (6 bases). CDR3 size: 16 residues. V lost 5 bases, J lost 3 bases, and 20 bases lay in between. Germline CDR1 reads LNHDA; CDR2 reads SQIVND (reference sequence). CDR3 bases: TGTGCCAGTAGTGCCCCCCGTCAGGGGTTTGGCTACGAGCAGTACTTC. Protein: CASSAPRQGFGYEQYF. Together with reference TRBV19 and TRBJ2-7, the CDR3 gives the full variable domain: DGGITQSPKYLFRKEGQNVTLSCEQNLNHDAMYWYRQDPGQGLRLIYYSQIVNDFQKGDIAEGYSVSREKKESFPLTVTSAQKNPTAFYLCASSAPRQGFGYEQYFGPGTRLTVT.

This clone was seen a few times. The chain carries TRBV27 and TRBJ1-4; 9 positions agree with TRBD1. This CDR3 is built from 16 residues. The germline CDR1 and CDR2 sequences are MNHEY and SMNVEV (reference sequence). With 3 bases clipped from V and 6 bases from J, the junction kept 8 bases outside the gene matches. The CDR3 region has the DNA TGTGCCAGCAGTTTCGGGACAGGGAGTAGAGATGAAAAACTGTTTTTT. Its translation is CASSFGTGSRDEKLFF.

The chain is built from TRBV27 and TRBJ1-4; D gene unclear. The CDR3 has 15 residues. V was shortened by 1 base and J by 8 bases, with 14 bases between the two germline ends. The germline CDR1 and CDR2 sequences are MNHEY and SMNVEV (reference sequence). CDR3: CASSLWAGGGEKLFF. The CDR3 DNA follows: TGTGCCAGCAGTTTATGGGCAGGTGGTGGAGAAAAACTGTTTTTT.